This entry is about one TCR beta chain. Its cognate antigen is unknown. Sequencing was performed with immunoSEQ multiplex PCR; in TCRdb, only in-frame clones are kept and a portion is missing. This sample has 77,000 or so clones, with roughly 86% found just once. These data are taken from a study of OX40 agonist ivuxolimab in advanced cancers. The CDR3 totals 13 residues. Germline CDR1 and CDR2: MDHEN and SYDVKM. Deletions cut 2 bases from V and 0 bases from J, with 2 bases between. The study's findings and limits: Also showing low normalized T-cell clonal expansion were some of the nonresponders.

The clonotype originates from an adult with an advanced solid tumor such as melanoma, head and neck, liver or kidney cancer. The material sequenced was CD4+ or CD8+ T cells sorted from blood, taken in a trial of the OX40 agonist ivuxolimab. This chain links TRBV28 with TRBJ1-5; D uncertain. CDR3 nucleotides: TGTGCCAGCAGTTTAGGTAGCAATCAGCCCCAGCATTTT. Translation gives CASSLGSNQPQHF.